This TCR beta chain comes out of a study of OX40 agonist ivuxolimab in advanced cancers. Study-wide results and caveats: There were, on average, more expanded clones in CD8+ T cells than in CD4+. Both CD4+ and CD8+ T cell populations in blood had undergone clonal expansion by week 6 at 0.1 to 3.0 mg/kg. Partial responders at 0.1-3.0 mg/kg had among the lowest clonal expansion. The antigen specificity of the peripheral T cells (those that were expanded) was not determined.

With regard to this clone: Its cognate antigen is unknown.

Method: immunoSEQ multiplex PCR; TCRdb's copy keeps in-frame clones and lacks some. The table records over 9,000 clones, 66% of them present only once. The CDR3 sequence is 13 residues long. Germline CDR1 reads SGHVS; CDR2 reads FQNEAQ. Trimming pared 1 base from V and 5 bases from J, leaving 8 bases between. The genes are TRBV7-8 and TRBJ1-2; unclear D gene. The sample consisted of CD4+ or CD8+ T cells sorted from blood, taken in a trial of the OX40 agonist ivuxolimab. This TCR was sampled from an adult with an advanced solid tumor such as melanoma, head and neck, liver or kidney cancer. The CDR3 DNA is TGTGCCAGCAGCTTAGGCCCCGAATATGGCTACACCTTC. Protein: CASSLGPEYGYTF. Full variable domain (outside the CDR3, taken from reference TRBV7-8 and TRBJ1-2): GAGVSQSPRYKVAKRGQDVALRCDPISGHVSLFWYQQALGQGPEFLTYFQNEAQLDKSGLPSDRFFAERPEGSVSTLKIQRTQQEDSAVYLCASSLGPEYGYTFGSGTRLTVV.